This T cell receptor (beta chain) was sequenced in a study of T cells in localized non-small cell lung cancer. Measured with immunoSEQ multiplex PCR; TCRdb has only the in-frame clones, and not every one. The sample shows tens of thousands of clones, approximately 90% of them seen only once. This clone was counted once. The V gene's germline CDR1 is MNHEY and CDR2 SVGAGI. The V end lost 6 bases, the J end lost 0 bases, and 8 bases lay between the germline ends. The CDR3 sequence is 13 residues long. This chain joins TRBV6-5 and TRBJ1-2, with D uncertain. The sequencing used peripheral blood, collected before any cancer treatment. The origin of this receptor is a woman aged 40-69 years with stage I squamous cell lung carcinoma. For the CDR3, the DNA is TGTGCCAGCAGCCTAGATCCTAACTATGGCTACACCTTC. Protein: CASSLDPNYGYTF.